The clone carrying this TCR beta chain was seen many times. The target antigen is unknown. The ends lost 5 bases at V and 4 bases at J; junction bases unmatched: 4. The CDR3 extends over 13 amino acids. From germline, CDR1 is MNHEY and CDR2 SMNVEV (reference sequence). This sample was included in a study of regulatory T cells in long-lasting Graves disease. On the study more broadly: Antithyroid drug exposure in newly diagnosed Graves' patients had lasted under 3 months.

The time point denotes: newly diagnosed GD, antithyroid drugs for less than 3 months. There was RNA extracted from PBMCs, and the TCR library was made from it. Study conclusions and caveats: Patients with persistent disease shared some 2,500 public clonotypes, outpacing the roughly 1,000 shared by new patients. Persistent-disease Graves' patients showed less TCR diversity than new cases.

Library construction for TCR beta used iRepertoire HTBI primers and Arm-PCR of CDR3 regions. TCRdb analysed the multiplex PCR reads with MiXCR anew, one entry per CDR3 protein. The sample yields around 470,000 distinct CDR3 sequences, about 15% seen once. This sample also appeared in a second study, on T cells in Graves' hyperthyroidism and ophthalmopathy.

This rearrangement joins TRBV27 to TRBJ1-2; 7 nucleotides agree with TRBD1. The source is a woman between 50 and 59 years old with Graves disease. The sample was peripheral blood mononuclear cells (PBMCs), taken at new diagnosis, from a patient treated with antithyroid drugs. CDR3 nucleotides: TGTGCCAGCAGTCCCCGGACAGGCTATGGCTACACCTTC. As protein: CASSPRTGYGYTF.